This TCR beta chain was captured by sequencing in a study of metastatic and nonmetastatic thyroid tumors. Study conclusions and caveats: Reportedly, malignant thyroid tumors had significantly higher TCR beta diversity than benign nodules, in blood and tumor.

With 3 bases removed from V and 4 bases from J, the gap between germline ends came to 17 bases. CDR1 LNHDA and CDR2 SQIVND come from the germline V gene (reference sequence). This CDR3 comprises 16 residues. Via MiXCR, TCRdb re-called the PCR reads. The data contain about 5,900 clones, 30% to 40% of them singletons. Not a single patient had been given any form of treatment at any point before undergoing thyroid surgery. By share, this clone counts as large. Its target is unknown. The clonotype comes from a male donor with papillary thyroid cancer or a benign thyroid nodule (not recorded which). Some clones in this sample may be carry-over from other donors' samples. Specimen: adjacent normal tissue. The chain carries TRBV19 and TRBJ2-3, with a possible D match to TRBD2 (5 bases). The CDR3 nucleotides read TGTGCCAGTAGTATGGACTCATCGGGGTGGTCAGATACGCAGTATTTT. It encodes CASSMDSSGWSDTQYF.